A selection of T cell receptor beta chains follows, all from one sample in a study of glioma-infiltrating T cells after dendritic cell vaccination. The repertoire was sequenced with immunoSEQ multiplex PCR; TCRdb's copy has only in-frame clones and lacks some. Altogether tens of thousands of clones are present, over 70% being singletons, with the ten largest covering about 2.1%. The sequencing used blood, collected before dendritic cell vaccination. The origin of the receptors is a human donor with glioblastoma. The CDR3 runs from the conserved cysteine through the conserved F or W. The order of the fields is J gene, clone size, D gene, V gene, CDR3 DNA, CDR3 protein. The D gene is left open where the match is weak. Some rows have no size entry. The others give once, few or many, or a class for an expanded clone.

>TRBJ2-3|.|TRBD2|TRBV4-2
TGTGCCAGCAGCCAAGTTGCGGGACTAGCGGGAGGGGGCACAGATACGCAGTATTTT
CASSQVAGLAGGGTDTQYF
>TRBJ2-5|once|.|TRBV18
TGTGCCAGCTCCCCCCTCCCGGGAGACCAGTACTTC
CASSPLPGDQYF
>TRBJ2-1|.|TRBD2|TRBV15
TGTGCCACCAGCAGAGTGGGGACTAGCGGGAGACTCTTATATGAGCAGTTCTTC
CATSRVGTSGRLLYEQFF
>TRBJ2-1|.|TRBD2|TRBV4-2
TGTGCCAGCAGCCCACTCCCGGGACTAGCGTTAGTTAGGTCCTACAATGAGCAGTTCTTC
CASSPLPGLALVRSYNEQFF
>TRBJ2-2|.|TRBD1|TRBV5-1
TGCGCCAGCAGCAACTGGGGACAGGGGGCATGGTCGAACACCGGGGAGCTGTTTTTT
CASSNWGQGAWSNTGELFF
>TRBJ1-2|.|.|TRBV11-2
TGTGCCAGCAGCTTAGCTAGAGCGACTAACTATGGCTACACCTTC
CASSLARATNYGYTF
>TRBJ1-4|.|.|TRBV27
TGTGCCAGCAGTGGAGGGGCAACTAATGAAAAACTGTTTTTT
CASSGGATNEKLFF
>TRBJ1-1|.|.|TRBV5-1
TGCGCCAGCAGGCCATACGGTGGGGAGAGGAACACTGAAGCTTTCTTT
CASRPYGGERNTEAFF
>TRBJ1-1|.|TRBD1|TRBV11-2
TGTGCCAGCAGACAAGACAGGGGGACTGAAGCTTTCTTT
CASRQDRGTEAFF
>TRBJ1-2|.|.|TRBV6-5
TGTGCCAGCAGTTACACTACCCCTGGAGGTAACTATGGCTACACCTTC
CASSYTTPGGNYGYTF
>TRBJ2-3|once|.|TRBV27
TGTGCCAGCGTGAGCGGGTCCCGGGGTGCGCAGTATTTT
CASVSGSRGAQYF
>TRBJ2-5|.|.|TRBV27
TGTGCCAGCAGTCGTCAGGGGCGGTCCCAAGAGACCCAGTACTTC
CASSRQGRSQETQYF
>TRBJ2-3|.|TRBD1|TRBV4-1
TGCGCCAGCAGCCAACCCCCGGGACAGGGAAGAGATACGCAGTATTTT
CASSQPPGQGRDTQYF
>TRBJ2-3|.|TRBD1|TRBV5-6
TGTGCCAGCAGCGAGGAGGGGACAGGGGTAGATACGCAGTATTTT
CASSEEGTGVDTQYF
>TRBJ1-2|.|.|TRBV20-1
TGCAGTGCTAGAGGGGAGACTGGCTACACCTTC
CSARGETGYTF
>TRBJ2-1|once|.|TRBV5-1
TGCGCCAGCAGCCAGACTCCCATGGCGAGTCGTGGCTACAATGAGCAGTTCTTC
CASSQTPMASRGYNEQFF
>TRBJ2-4|.|.|TRBV19
TGTGCCACAGTGGACGAGGGAAACATTCAGTACTTC
CATVDEGNIQYF
>TRBJ2-1|.|TRBD1|TRBV4-1
TGCGCCAGCAGCGACCGGGACAGGGTGGGCAATGAGCAGTTCTTC
CASSDRDRVGNEQFF
>TRBJ1-5|few|.|TRBV20-1
TGCAGTGCGTCGGAATTAGAGACATCCCATTTT
CSASELETSHF
>TRBJ2-1|.|.|TRBV7-3
TGTGCCAGCAGCCCCGGGCGGGGGGCAGGGGGGAGGACCTACAATGAGCAGTTCTTC
CASSPGRGAGGRTYNEQFF
>TRBJ2-1|.|.|TRBV4-1
TGCGCCAGCAGCCAAGATCCCCCGGGCTACAATGAGCAGTTCTTC
CASSQDPPGYNEQFF
>TRBJ2-5|.|TRBD1|TRBV2
TGTGCCAGCAGTGAGCAGGGACAGGGGAGAGAGACCCAGTACTTC
CASSEQGQGRETQYF
>TRBJ2-3|.|TRBD1|TRBV10-3
TGTGCCATCAGTGGGACAGGGCTTAACACAGATACGCAGTATTTT
CAISGTGLNTDTQYF
>TRBJ2-3|.|.|TRBV7-9
TGTGCCAGCCAGGTCCAAGGGAAGGCAGGGCGGTCGGCAGATACGCAGTATTTT
CASQVQGKAGRSADTQYF
>TRBJ2-3|.|.|TRBV27
TGTGCCAGCAGGGGTGGGGCGGGATGGTTAGATACGCAGTATTTT
CASRGGAGWLDTQYF
>TRBJ2-2|.|.|TRBV6-1
TGTGCCAGCAGTGAGGATAACACCGGGGAGCTGTTTTTT
CASSEDNTGELFF
>TRBJ2-3|.|TRBD1|TRBV5-1
TGCGCCAGCAGCCCGTTACCGGGACAGTACACAGATACGCAGTATTTT
CASSPLPGQYTDTQYF
>TRBJ1-4|.|.|TRBV6-5
TGTGCCAGCAGTCGTCCAGGGGACGAAAAACTGTTTTTT
CASSRPGDEKLFF
>TRBJ1-1|.|.|TRBV7-3
TGTGCCAGCAGCTTGACATCGAACACTGAAGCTTTCTTT
CASSLTSNTEAFF
>TRBJ1-2|.|.|TRBV5-6
TGTGCCAGCAGCTTGTCTGGAACAGGGTGGGGAGATGGCTACACCTTC
CASSLSGTGWGDGYTF
>TRBJ2-1|.|TRBD1|TRBV25-1
TGTGCCAGCAGCCTCTCCGGGACAGACAATGAGCAGTTCTTC
CASSLSGTDNEQFF
>TRBJ1-1|.|TRBD1|TRBV11-3
TGTGCCAGCAGCCTCATGGGACTTGGACAGGGATTGAACACTGAAGCTTTCTTT
CASSLMGLGQGLNTEAFF
>TRBJ2-5|.|TRBD2|TRBV6-5
TGTGCCAGCAGTCGCCGTAGCGGGAGGGAGGAGACCCAGTACTTC
CASSRRSGREETQYF
>TRBJ1-5|.|TRBD1|TRBV10-3
TGTGCCATCAGCGGGACAGGGGGCGAGGAGCAGCCCCAGCATTTT
CAISGTGGEEQPQHF
>TRBJ2-1|.|TRBD2|TRBV27
TGTGCCAGCAGCAAGGGACTAGCGGGAGGCAGGGATGAGCAGTTCTTC
CASSKGLAGGRDEQFF
>TRBJ1-3|.|.|TRBV5-1
TGCGCCAGCAGCTTGACAGGTTCGGGTGGAAACACCATATATTTT
CASSLTGSGGNTIYF
>TRBJ1-3|.|.|TRBV7-8
TGTGCCAGCAGCTTAGTTAGTACCTCTGGAAACACCATATATTTT
CASSLVSTSGNTIYF
>TRBJ2-1|.|.|TRBV19
TGTGCCAGTAGTACCCTCCGGGGGTATGAGCAGTTCTTC
CASSTLRGYEQFF
>TRBJ1-1|.|TRBD1|TRBV2
TGTGCCAGCAGTGAGCAGGGGGCTGGGAACACTGAAGCTTTCTTT
CASSEQGAGNTEAFF
>TRBJ1-2|once|.|TRBV27
TGTGCCAGCAATAGTGGTTTAGGAGCCTACACCTTC
CASNSGLGAYTF
>TRBJ1-2|.|TRBD1|TRBV2
TGTGCCAGCAGTGGCCGGGACAGGCCATATGGCTACACCTTC
CASSGRDRPYGYTF
>TRBJ1-1|.|.|TRBV30
TGTGCCTGGAGTCCACAGGTAACCCGTGAAGCTTTCTTT
CAWSPQVTREAFF
>TRBJ1-3|.|.|TRBV19
TGTGCCAGTATTACTACCGACAGAGGTGGAAACACCATATATTTT
CASITTDRGGNTIYF
>TRBJ2-5|.|.|TRBV18
TGTGCCAGCTCGAGGTCAGGGGAGACCCAGTACTTC
CASSRSGETQYF
>TRBJ1-2|.|.|TRBV9
TGTGCCAGCAGCAAGGGGGGGGCGCGGGAGATTGGCTACACCTTC
CASSKGGAREIGYTF
>TRBJ1-1|.|.|TRBV2
TGTGCCACCCACCTGACAGCGAACACTGAAGCTTTCTTT
CATHLTANTEAFF
>TRBJ1-4|.|TRBD1|TRBV7-6
TGTGCCAGCACCCTCGGGACAGGAGGCGGAAAACTGTTTTTT
CASTLGTGGGKLFF
>TRBJ2-2|.|.|TRBV5-1
TGCGCCAGCAACAGGGCCGGGGAGCTGTTTTTT
CASNRAGELFF
>TRBJ1-5|.|.|TRBV2
TGTGCCAGCAGTGAAACAGTGGGTAGCAATCAGCCCCAGCATTTT
CASSETVGSNQPQHF
>TRBJ1-1|few|.|TRBV6-4
TGTGCCAGCAGTGACGAGGCTGGAGTCACTGAAGCTTTCTTT
CASSDEAGVTEAFF
>TRBJ1-4|.|TRBD1|TRBV19
TGTGCCAGTAGTACGCGTGGACAGGGAGTTGCAACTAATGAAAAACTGTTTTTT
CASSTRGQGVATNEKLFF
>TRBJ2-7|.|TRBD1|TRBV18
TGTGCCAGCTCATCATCAAAACTCCAGGGGGTCTACGAGCAGTACTTC
CASSSSKLQGVYEQYF